This entry lists 12 T cell receptor beta chains sequenced from one sample in a study of shared clonotypes between healthy human individuals. CD8 cells regarded as naive lacked CD45RO, were positively chosen for CCR7, and omitted terminally differentiated effector memory CD45RA+ cells. Profiling relied on immunoSEQ multiplex PCR, and the TCRdb table lists in-frame clones only, not all of them. The repertoire includes about 680,000 clones, 90% to 95% of them detected once, and approximately 24% sits in the top ten. The specimen was naive CD8+ T cells sorted from blood. These receptors all come from a man aged 30 to 39 in good health.

V usage is TRBV10-2 and J usage is TRBJ1-1, with a possible D match to TRBD1 (5 bases). CDR3 length: 14 amino acids. V lost 0 bases, J lost 4 bases, and 9 bases lay in between. CDR1 is WSHSY and CDR2 is SAAADI in the germline V gene. The CDR3 coding sequence is TGCGCCAGCAGTGAGTCGGGGGGGAGCACTGAAGCTTTCTTT. The encoded protein is CASSESGGSTEAFF.

The chain is built from TRBV9 and TRBJ2-1; TRBD2 aligns across 10 bases. CDR3 length: 17 residues. CDR1 is SGDLS, CDR2 YYNGEE, per germline. Germline trimming cut 0 bases from V and 3 bases from J; bases unmatched to any gene: 6. CDR3 loop: CASSVEASGSIYNEQFF. CDR3 bases: TGTGCCAGCAGCGTAGAGGCTAGCGGGAGTATCTACAATGAGCAGTTCTTC.

This clone was seen a handful of times. V gene TRBV19 combines with J gene TRBJ2-1; no clear D. The CDR3 contains 18 residues. The ends were cut back, 1 base at V and 2 bases at J, with 18 bases in the middle. CDR1 and CDR2 (germline): LNHDA, SQIVND (reference sequence). CDR3 sequence reads: CASSIGVSYSGPYNEQFF. The DNA for the CDR3 is TGTGCCAGTAGTATAGGAGTTTCGTATTCGGGCCCCTACAATGAGCAGTTCTTC.

The chain has TRBV27 and TRBJ2-7; 8 bases map to TRBD2. Germline V gene data show CDR1 as MNHEY and CDR2 as SMNVEV (reference sequence). Unmatched junction bases numbered 5, after V lost 8 bases and J lost 2 bases. The CDR3 is 13 amino acids. The CDR3 loop is CASGAGDPYEQYF. CDR3 DNA: TGTGCCAGCGGAGCGGGAGACCCCTACGAGCAGTACTTC.

This sequence joins TRBV5-1 and TRBJ2-5; 9 bases are a match to TRBD1. J was trimmed by 5 bases and V by 0 bases; bases with no gene match: 14. Germline CDR1 and CDR2: SGHRS and YFSETQ. The CDR3 has 18 residues. The CDR3 region has the DNA TGCGCCAGCAGCTTGGCCAAAGGAGGAACAGGGGGCATCGAGACCCAGTACTTC. It is translated as CASSLAKGGTGGIETQYF.

The V call is TRBV6-4, the J call TRBJ1-4; perhaps TRBD1 as D (5 bases). Germline V lookup: CDR1 MRHNA, CDR2 SNTAGT. Trimming removed 10 bases at V and 7 bases at J, with 16 bases between. This CDR3 comprises 13 residues. In DNA, the CDR3 is TGTGCCAAAAAAAGCGGGACGCGTGAAAAACTGTTTTTT. Its protein product is CAKKSGTREKLFF.

The V call is TRBV9, the J call TRBJ2-5; 16 bases map to TRBD2. Losses at the gene ends were 3 bases for V and 3 bases for J; bases not matched to a gene: 5. This CDR3 comprises 17 residues. Germline CDR1 and CDR2: SGDLS and YYNGEE. The CDR3 DNA reads TGTGCCAGCAGCGGTCCCGGGACTAGCGGGGGGGAAGAGACCCAGTACTTC. The encoded protein is CASSGPGTSGGEETQYF.

The chain uses TRBV29-1 and TRBJ1-1; D may be TRBD1 (5 bases). Germline V gene data show CDR1 as SQVTM and CDR2 as ANQGSEA. The CDR3 extends over 12 amino acids. The V gene lost 4 bases and the J gene lost 2 bases, with 8 bases spanning the gap. The CDR3 DNA follows: TGCAGCGTTGTGGGGCCAAACACTGAAGCTTTCTTT. Residues: CSVVGPNTEAFF.

The table lists this clone with a few counts. This chain links TRBV27 with TRBJ1-3; D gene uncertain. The CDR3 totals 15 residues. Per the germline V gene, CDR1 is MNHEY and CDR2 is SMNVEV (reference sequence). V was shortened by 0 bases and J by 0 bases, with 6 bases between the two germline ends. CDR3 nucleotide sequence: TGTGCCAGCAGTTTATCCGCTAGCTCTGGAAACACCATATATTTT. As protein: CASSLSASSGNTIYF.

J is TRBJ2-2 and V is TRBV27; weak D call: TRBD1 (5 bases). Trimming took off 4 bases at V and 1 base at J, with 10 bases between the two ends. This CDR3 has 15 residues. CDR1 and CDR2 (germline): MNHEY, SMNVEV (reference sequence). CDR3 DNA sequence: TGTGCCAGCAGTTCCAGGGTGTGGAACACCGGGGAGCTGTTTTTT. It codes for CASSSRVWNTGELFF.

This chain joins TRBV28 and TRBJ2-1; D gene uncertain. The CDR3 extends over 14 amino acids. Per germline, CDR1 MDHEN and CDR2 SYDVKM. Trimming took 3 bases from V and 3 from J, leaving 9 bases between them. The CDR3 reads CASSLLVSYNEQFF. DNA of the CDR3: TGTGCCAGCAGTTTGCTGGTCAGCTACAATGAGCAGTTCTTC.

V gene TRBV7-6 combines with J gene TRBJ1-1; TRBD1 aligns across 7 bases. J was trimmed by 0 bases and V by 6 bases; bases with no gene match: 4. The CDR3 runs to 14 residues. The germline gives CDR1 SGHVS, CDR2 FNYEAQ. This CDR3 reads CASRSRGMNTEAFF. The CDR3 DNA sequence: TGTGCCAGCAGGTCCAGGGGGATGAACACTGAAGCTTTCTTT.